These 15 T cell receptor beta chains were all obtained from the same sample, sequenced in a study of Ad26.COV2.S vaccination and SARS-CoV-2 variants. Generated by immunoSEQ multiplex PCR, the TCRdb table keeps only in-frame clones and is missing some. Altogether 300,000 to 400,000 clones are present, around four fifths being singletons, with the ten largest covering roughly 2%. The treatment: roughly 19 received Ad26.COV2.S at low or high dose, single or two shots; about 5 received placebo; per-sample allocation not given. Sampling was done on day 63 after the first vaccine or placebo injection. The material sequenced was peripheral blood, taken in a trial of Ad26.COV2.S vaccine versus placebo. The receptor source for this set is a person aged 18 to 65 who received the Ad26.COV2.S COVID-19 vaccine or a placebo.

V gene TRBV4-1 combines with J gene TRBJ1-5; D ambiguous. Germline-derived CDR1 and CDR2 are MGHRA and YSYEKL. V lost 4 bases and J lost 3, with 16 bases in between. The CDR3 spans 16 residues. The CDR3 bases are TGCGCCAGCAGCCCGGAGGCGGGGATTATCAATCAGCCCCAGCATTTT. Translation: CASSPEAGIINQPQHF.

The CDR3 DNA reads as TGTGCCAGCAGCCCGGGACAGAGTAACACTGAAGCTTTCTTT. This gives the protein CASSPGQSNTEAFF. The chain joins TRBV7-9 to TRBJ1-1; TRBD1 matches 7 bases. This CDR3 has 14 amino acids. V was clipped by 5 bases and J by 2 bases; unmatched bases: 5. From germline, CDR1 is SEHNR and CDR2 FQNEAQ (reference sequence).

The V call is TRBV28, the J call TRBJ1-2, with 7 nucleotides matching TRBD1. With 7 bases clipped from V and 7 bases from J, the junction kept 6 bases outside the gene matches. The CDR3 is made up of 12 amino acids. CDR1 MDHEN and CDR2 SYDVKM come from the germline V gene. This CDR3 reads CASTEQGSGYTF. The CDR3 DNA is TGTGCCAGCACCGAACAGGGGAGTGGCTACACCTTC.

The rearrangement links TRBV4-1 to TRBJ1-1, with D perhaps TRBD1 (5 bases). This CDR3 region has 18 residues. V was trimmed by 2 bases and J by 0 bases, leaving 19 bases between them. Germline-derived CDR1 and CDR2 are MGHRA and YSYEKL. The CDR3 protein is CASSQIPGDVGMNTEAFF. In nucleotides, the CDR3 is TGCGCCAGCAGCCAAATCCCGGGGGACGTAGGTATGAACACTGAAGCTTTCTTT.

The chain carries TRBV11-3 and TRBJ1-3; D is uncertain. This CDR3 comprises 13 residues. The germline gives CDR1 SGHNT, CDR2 YENEEA. Trimming took 2 bases from V and 4 from J, leaving 6 bases between them. In nucleotides, the CDR3 is TGTGCCAGCAGCTTACAAACAGGAAACACCATATATTTT. Translated, it gives CASSLQTGNTIYF.

The chain has TRBV7-3 and TRBJ1-5; TRBD1 aligns across 9 bases. Germline loops: CDR1 SGHTA, CDR2 FQGTGA. V lost 3 bases and J lost 2; bases outside the gene matches: 14. The CDR3 is made up of 19 amino acids. CDR3 DNA: TGTGCCAGCAGCTTTTCGGACAGGGGTATCTTTTGGGGCAATCAGCCCCAGCATTTT. Its protein product is CASSFSDRGIFWGNQPQHF.

This chain joins TRBV7-3 and TRBJ1-5, with unresolved D. Germline loops: CDR1 SGHTA, CDR2 FQGTGA. Trimming pared 8 bases from V and 7 bases from J, leaving 9 bases between. CDR3 length equals 11 residues. In nucleotides, the CDR3 is TGTGCCAGCGTAGATTTGCAGCCCCAGCATTTT. Amino acid sequence: CASVDLQPQHF.

The chain employs TRBV5-4 and TRBJ1-2; a weak D match, TRBD1 (5 bases). This CDR3 comprises 13 residues. Trimming cost V 3 bases and J 8 bases, with 14 bases left between them. Germline CDR1 is SGHNT and CDR2 is YYREEE (reference sequence). CDR3 sequence (DNA): TGTGCCAGCAGCTCGGATCTGGGGCTGGGCTACACCTTC. Translating it yields CASSSDLGLGYTF. Looking up the rest from reference TRBV5-4 and TRBJ1-2 gives the full variable domain: ETGVTQSPTHLIKTRGQQVTLRCSSQSGHNTVSWYQQALGQGPQFIFQYYREEENGRGNFPPRFSGLQFPNYSSELNVNALELDDSALYLCASSSDLGLGYTFGSGTRLTVV.

About this clone: Different DNA sequences within this sample yield the same CDR3. V and J are TRBV7-9 and TRBJ2-2, with 7 bases matching TRBD1. V trimming: 6 bases; J trimming: 0 bases; junction bases outside the gene matches: 4. This CDR3 is 15 amino acids long. CDR1 and CDR2 (germline): SEHNR, FQNEAQ (reference sequence). This CDR3 is CASRPGTANTGELFF. The CDR3 nucleotides read TGTGCCAGCAGACCCGGGACAGCGAACACCGGGGAGCTGTTTTTT. Complete variable domain (other parts from reference TRBV7-9 and TRBJ2-2): DTGVSQNPRHKITKRGQNVTFRCDPISEHNRLYWYRQTLGQGPEFLTYFQNEAQLEKSRLLSDRFSAERPKGSFSTLEIQRTEQGDSAMYLCASRPGTANTGELFFGEGSRLTVL.

The CDR3 DNA is TGTGCCAGCACTTCCTTCTACGAGCAGTACTTC. It specifies CASTSFYEQYF. The chain links TRBV6-6 to TRBJ2-7; no clear D. The CDR3 contains 11 residues. V lost 7 bases and J 3 bases, leaving 7 bases between the germline ends. CDR1 and CDR2 from the germline V gene are MNHNY and SVGAGI (reference sequence).

The rearrangement links TRBV6-5 to TRBJ2-7, with TRBD2 as a possible D gene (6 bases). The CDR3 totals 14 residues. Looked up from germline, CDR1 is MNHEY and CDR2 is SVGAGI. V was clipped by 5 bases and J by 3 bases, with 14 bases between them. CDR3 amino acids: CASSTARRGYEQYF. The DNA of the CDR3 is TGTGCCAGCAGTACCGCTCGGAGGGGCTACGAGCAGTACTTC.

This chain uses TRBV11-2 with TRBJ1-1; 8 bases fit TRBD1. Germline V gives CDR1 SGHAT, CDR2 FQNNGV. CDR3 length: 14 residues. J lost 2 bases, V lost 6 bases, and 5 bases had no gene match. As DNA, the CDR3 is TGTGCCAGCAGTTTCGACAGGGGCAACACTGAAGCTTTCTTT. As protein: CASSFDRGNTEAFF.

The gene calls are TRBV28 and TRBJ1-3; D gene ambiguous. Germline CDR1 MDHEN, CDR2 SYDVKM. V dropped 2 bases and J dropped 6 bases, with 11 bases sitting between them. The CDR3 contains 14 residues. This chain's CDR3 is CASSLLNPKNTIYF. The CDR3 nucleotides read TGTGCCAGCAGTTTACTGAACCCCAAAAACACCATATATTTT.

DNA of the CDR3: TGTGCCAGCAGTCGACAGGGGGGGTGGGGAAATCAGCCCCAGCATTTT. Its translation is CASSRQGGWGNQPQHF. V is TRBV28 and J is TRBJ1-5; TRBD1 aligns across 9 bases. J gave up 4 bases and V 5 bases, and 9 bases lay outside the gene matches. Germline values: CDR1 MDHEN, CDR2 SYDVKM. The CDR3 length is 16 residues.

This chain links TRBV30 with TRBJ2-3; no definite D call. V shed 0 bases and J shed 1 base, with 2 bases lying between them. Germline V gene data show CDR1 as GTSNPN and CDR2 as SVGIG (reference sequence). CDR3 size: 12 residues. CDR3 sequence: CAWSVGTDTQYF. CDR3 bases: TGTGCCTGGAGTGTGGGCACAGATACGCAGTATTTT.